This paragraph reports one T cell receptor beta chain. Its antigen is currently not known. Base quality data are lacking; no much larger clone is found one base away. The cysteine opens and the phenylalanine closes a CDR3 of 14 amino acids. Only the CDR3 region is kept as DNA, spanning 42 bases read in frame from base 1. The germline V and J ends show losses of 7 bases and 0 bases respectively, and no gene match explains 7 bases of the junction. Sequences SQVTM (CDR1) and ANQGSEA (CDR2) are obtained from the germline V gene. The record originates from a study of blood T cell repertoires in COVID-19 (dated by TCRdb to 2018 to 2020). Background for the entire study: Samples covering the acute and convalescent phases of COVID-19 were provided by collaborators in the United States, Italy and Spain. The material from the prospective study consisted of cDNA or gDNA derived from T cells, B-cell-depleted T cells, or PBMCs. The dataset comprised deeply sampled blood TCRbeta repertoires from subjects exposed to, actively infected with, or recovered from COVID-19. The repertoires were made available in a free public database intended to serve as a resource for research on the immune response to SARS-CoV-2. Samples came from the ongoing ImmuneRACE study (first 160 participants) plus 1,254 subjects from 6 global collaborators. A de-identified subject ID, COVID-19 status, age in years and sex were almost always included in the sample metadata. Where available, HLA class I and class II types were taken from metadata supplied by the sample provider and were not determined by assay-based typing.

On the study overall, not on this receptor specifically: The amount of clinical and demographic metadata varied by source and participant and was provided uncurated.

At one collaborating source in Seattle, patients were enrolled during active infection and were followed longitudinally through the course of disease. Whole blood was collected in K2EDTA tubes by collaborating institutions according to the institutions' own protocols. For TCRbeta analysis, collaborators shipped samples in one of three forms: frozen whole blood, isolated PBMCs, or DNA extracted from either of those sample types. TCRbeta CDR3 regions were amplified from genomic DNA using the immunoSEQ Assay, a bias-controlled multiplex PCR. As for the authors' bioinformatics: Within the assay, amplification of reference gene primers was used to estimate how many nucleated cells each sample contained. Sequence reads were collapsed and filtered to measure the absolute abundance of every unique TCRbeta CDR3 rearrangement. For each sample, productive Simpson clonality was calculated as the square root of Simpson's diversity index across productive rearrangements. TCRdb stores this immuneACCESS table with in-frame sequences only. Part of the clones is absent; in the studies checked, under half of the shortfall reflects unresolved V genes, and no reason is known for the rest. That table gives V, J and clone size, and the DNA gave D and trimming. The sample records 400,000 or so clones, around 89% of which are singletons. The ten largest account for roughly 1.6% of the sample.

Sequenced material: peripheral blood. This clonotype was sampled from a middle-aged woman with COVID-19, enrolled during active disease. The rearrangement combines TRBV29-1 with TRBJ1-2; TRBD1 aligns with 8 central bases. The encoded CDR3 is CSALGQVTNYGYTF. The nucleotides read TGCAGCGCCCTGGGACAGGTTACTAACTATGGCTACACCTTC.